The entry that follows covers one T cell receptor (beta chain) sequence. As yet, its antigen is unknown. Sequenced by immunoSEQ multiplex PCR; TCRdb stores in-frame clones only, minus some. The table lists 56,000 or so clones, over 70% of them singletons. These data originate in a study of a mutant IDH1 vaccine in newly diagnosed glioma. The V gene end was trimmed by 6 bases and the J gene end by 2 bases; junction bases not matched to a gene: 7. Germline V lookup: CDR1 ENHRY, CDR2 SYGVKD. The CDR3 length is 15 residues. Time point defined: week 47, end of study. Alongside topical imiquimod, each dose of vaccine comprised 300 ug of mutant IDH1 20-mer peptide. In weeks 1, 3, 5, 7, 11, 15, 19 and 23, patients were vaccinated. Diagnosis in the donors showed new WHO grade 3 or 4 astrocytomas that were IDH1-mutant and ATRX-lost.

This clonotype originated in a man aged 50-59 years with glioma. The chain joins TRBV10-3 to TRBJ2-3, with 8 bases identical to TRBD2. The source material was PBMCs, sampled from a glioma patient whose treatment included an IDH1 peptide vaccine. The CDR3 is CAISEVSGATDTQYF. CDR3 in DNA: TGTGCCATCAGCGAGGTTAGCGGGGCCACAGATACGCAGTATTTT.